A selection of T cell receptor beta chains follows, all from one sample in a study of blood T cell repertoires in COVID-19. Using immunoSEQ multiplex PCR, the repertoire was profiled, and TCRdb retains in-frame clones only, with some absent. The sample yields 35,000 to 45,000 clones, approximately 90% seen once. The sample was peripheral blood. The receptors shown here come from a human donor in a cohort sampled during active COVID-19. The CDR3 runs from the conserved cysteine through the conserved F or W. A D gene is named only where the DNA matches it firmly. Expanded clones get a size class; other rows say once, few or many, or leave the size out.

clone_size | d_call | j_call | v_call | cdr3_aa | cdr3_nt
- | - | TRBJ2-7 | TRBV28 | CASSLLQGKGEQYF | TGTGCCAGCAGTTTATTGCAGGGAAAAGGGGAGCAGTACTTC
- | TRBD1 | TRBJ1-1 | TRBV27 | CASSPRTGPEAFF | TGTGCCAGCAGTCCCCGGACAGGGCCCGAAGCTTTCTTT
- | TRBD1 | TRBJ2-7 | TRBV11-1 | CASRATGGYYEQYF | TGTGCCAGCAGGGCAACAGGGGGCTACTACGAGCAGTACTTC
- | TRBD1 | TRBJ2-5 | TRBV6-1 | CASRPQTGGKETQYF | TGTGCCAGCAGACCTCAAACAGGGGGCAAAGAGACCCAGTACTTC
few | TRBD2 | TRBJ2-1 | TRBV14 | CASSQTGTSVFNEQFF | TGTGCCAGCAGCCAAACCGGGACTAGCGTGTTCAATGAGCAGTTCTTC
once | TRBD2 | TRBJ2-5 | TRBV15 | CATSRDSGRGVETQYF | TGTGCCACCAGCAGAGATAGCGGGAGAGGCGTAGAGACCCAGTACTTC
- | - | TRBJ2-7 | TRBV15 | CATSDSPQPRRQGSYEQYF | TGTGCCACCAGCGACAGTCCCCAACCCAGGCGGCAGGGATCCTACGAGCAGTACTTC
- | - | TRBJ1-1 | TRBV5-1 | CASSLAPGETEAFF | TGCGCCAGCAGCTTGGCCCCGGGTGAGACTGAAGCTTTCTTT
- | TRBD2 | TRBJ2-2 | TRBV6-5 | CASSYEGLASGELFF | TGTGCCAGCAGTTACGAGGGACTAGCATCAGGGGAGCTGTTTTTT
- | - | TRBJ2-7 | TRBV7-9 | CASSDPGHTSEQYF | TGTGCCAGCAGCGACCCGGGACATACTAGCGAGCAGTACTTC
- | TRBD1 | TRBJ2-7 | TRBV19 | CASSQGDLSYEQYF | TGTGCCAGTTCCCAGGGGGATTTATCCTACGAGCAGTACTTC
- | - | TRBJ1-1 | TRBV2 | CASSAWGVDAFF | TGTGCCAGCAGTGCGTGGGGGGTAGACGCTTTCTTT
- | - | TRBJ2-5 | TRBV9 | CASSAERTGMETQYF | TGTGCCAGCAGCGCAGAAAGGACTGGGATGGAGACCCAGTACTTC
- | - | TRBJ2-3 | TRBV5-1 | CASRSGDTQYF | TGCGCCAGCAGATCAGGAGATACGCAGTATTTT
- | - | TRBJ1-1 | TRBV5-1 | CASSSPRVSNTEAFF | TGCGCCAGCAGCTCACCCAGGGTGTCTAACACTGAAGCTTTCTTT
- | - | TRBJ1-1 | TRBV28 | CASSFDGNTEAFF | TGTGCCAGCAGTTTTGACGGGAATACTGAAGCTTTCTTT
- | TRBD1 | TRBJ1-5 | TRBV6-5 | CASSPQGASGQPQHF | TGTGCCAGCAGCCCACAGGGGGCATCTGGGCAGCCCCAGCATTTT
- | - | TRBJ2-1 | TRBV7-2 | CASGPRGYNEQFF | TGTGCCAGCGGGCCTCGGGGTTACAATGAGCAGTTCTTC
- | TRBD1 | TRBJ1-5 | TRBV5-6 | CASSSGQGKHIDRQPQHF | TGTGCCAGCAGCTCGGGACAGGGTAAACACATAGATCGTCAGCCCCAGCATTTT
- | TRBD2 | TRBJ2-1 | TRBV6-4 | CASSAHGLAGYNEQFF | TGTGCCAGCAGTGCTCATGGACTAGCGGGGTACAATGAGCAGTTCTTC
- | TRBD2 | TRBJ2-1 | TRBV7-2 | CASSSLAGVGQFF | TGTGCCAGCAGCTCGTTAGCGGGAGTGGGGCAGTTCTTC
- | TRBD2 | TRBJ2-1 | TRBV5-1 | CASSLGLAGSYNEQFF | TGCGCCAGCAGCCTCGGACTAGCGGGTTCCTACAATGAGCAGTTCTTC
- | - | TRBJ1-1 | TRBV15 | CATSLGGSNTEAFF | TGTGCCACCAGCCTAGGGGGTTCGAACACTGAAGCTTTCTTT
- | - | TRBJ2-7 | TRBV28 | CASSSPGRSYEQYF | TGTGCCAGCAGTTCCCCGGGGAGGTCATACGAGCAGTACTTC
- | TRBD2 | TRBJ2-5 | TRBV5-4 | CASSPGSGGARETQYF | TGTGCCAGCTCCCCGGGTAGCGGGGGGGCGAGGGAGACCCAGTACTTC
- | TRBD2 | TRBJ2-1 | TRBV5-4 | CASSLPGGRGYEQFF | TGTGCCAGCAGCTTGCCGGGCGGGAGGGGCTATGAGCAGTTCTTC
- | TRBD1 | TRBJ2-5 | TRBV5-1 | CASSTHLRSGTGSETQYF | TGCGCCAGCAGTACCCATCTCCGTTCCGGGACAGGGTCAGAGACCCAGTACTTC
- | - | TRBJ1-1 | TRBV30 | CAWSVAPEAFF | TGTGCCTGGAGTGTGGCCCCTGAAGCTTTCTTT
- | - | TRBJ1-3 | TRBV20-1 | CSASLPGNTIYF | TGCAGTGCTAGTCTCCCTGGAAACACCATATATTTT
- | - | TRBJ2-3 | TRBV27 | CASSRRRTPTSTDTQYF | TGTGCCAGCAGCCGCCGGAGGACCCCGACTAGCACAGATACGCAGTATTTT